The entry that follows covers one T cell receptor (beta chain) sequence. Antigen unknown. TCR beta libraries were built with iRepertoire HTBI primers and Arm-PCR of CDR3 regions. MiXCR, applied by TCRdb to the multiplex PCR reads, yields one record per CDR3 protein. The sample holds some 470,000 distinct CDR3 sequences, approximately 21% seen once. This entry comes from a study of regulatory T cells in long-lasting Graves disease. Notes on the study in general: Among samples with persistent disease, TRBV28, TRBJ1-2 and TRBJ2-5 were favored.

The time point denotes: persistent/refractory GD, antithyroid drugs over 5 years with positive TRAb. TCR sequences were obtained from RNA taken from PBMCs. V lost 1 base, J lost 7 bases, and 13 bases lay in between. Germline assignment: CDR1 LGHDT and CDR2 YNNKEL (reference sequence). CDR3 length: 14 amino acids. The receptor comes from a female donor with Graves disease. The starting material was peripheral blood mononuclear cells (PBMCs), obtained when the disease was refractory, from a patient treated with antithyroid drugs. This chain joins TRBV3-1 and TRBJ1-2; D remains ambiguous. The CDR3 region has the DNA TGTGCCAGCAGCCAAGTCCTGGGGAGGAGTGGCTACACCTTC. Protein product: CASSQVLGRSGYTF.